Shown below are 5 T cell receptor beta chains from a single sample sequenced in a study of T cell repertoires in cytomegalovirus infection (dated by TCRdb to the late 2010s). Antigen specificity for these receptors is unknown. The reads were generated on an Illumina HiSeq 1500. Clones were called with MiXCR by TCRdb after fastp trimmed the public reads at Q25, and only in-frame beta chains were retained. Rows merge per CDR3 protein into single entries with the most common DNA and genes. This sample lists 80,000 or so distinct CDR3 sequences; approximately 39% were detected once. Roughly 93% of the sample comes from the top ten. The treatment or condition label here, explained by the study, means: in vitro stimulation with specific CMV peptide epitopes to enrich CMV-specific T cells. The sequencing here drew on CD8+ T cells from cultured PBMCs, taken from culture after CMV antigen stimulation. Receptors were obtained from a human donor in good health (CMV status not recorded). Some clones in this sample may be carry-over from other donors' samples.

There are a few counts of this clonotype. The V gene is TRBV19, the J gene TRBJ2-7; tentatively, D is TRBD2 (5 bases). V was clipped by 2 bases and J by 0 bases, with 8 bases between them. Germline V gives CDR1 LNHDA, CDR2 SQIVND (reference sequence). This CDR3 is built from 14 residues. DNA of the CDR3: TGTGCCAGTAGTATAACGGGGAGCTCCTACGAGCAGTACTTC. It encodes CASSITGSSYEQYF.

This clonotype turned up a few times. The gene calls are TRBV6-1 and TRBJ2-5; TRBD2 is a possible D gene (6 bases). In germline, CDR1 is MNHNS, CDR2 SASEGT. The CDR3 runs to 15 residues. V lost 3 bases to trimming and J lost 9 bases, with 20 bases between them. For the CDR3, the DNA is TGTGCCAGCAGTGACGGGACGCCCGCTGGAGGGGCCCAGTACTTC. Encoded protein: CASSDGTPAGGAQYF.

Here the CDR3 reads CASSLEQGNIYGYTF. The CDR3 bases are TGTGCCAGCAGCTTAGAACAGGGCAATATCTATGGCTACACCTTC. The chain couples TRBV7-2 to TRBJ1-2; a weak D match, TRBD1 (6 bases). CDR3 length: 15 residues. The germline V and J ends were trimmed by 1 base and 4 bases, with 13 bases remaining between them. Germline values: CDR1 SGHTA, CDR2 FQGNSA.

This clonotype has only one observation. The V gene is TRBV20-1, the J gene TRBJ2-7; a possible D gene is TRBD2 (5 bases). Trimming removed 6 bases at V and 4 bases at J, with 10 bases between. The V gene's germline CDR1 is DFQATT and CDR2 SNEGSKA (reference sequence). The CDR3 has 11 residues. CDR3 region: CSAPTGYEQYF. DNA for the CDR3: TGCAGTGCGCCGACGGGGTACGAGCAGTACTTC.

This chain connects TRBV4-1 to TRBJ2-3, with D possibly TRBD1 on 5 matching bases. CDR1 is MGHRA, CDR2 YSYEKL, per germline. V was pared by 2 bases and J by 4 bases, with 7 bases between. The CDR3 has 13 amino acids. The CDR3 nucleotides are TGCGCCAGCAGCCAACAGGGCGCAGATACGCAGTATTTT. Translating gives CASSQQGADTQYF.